This TCR beta chain was found in a study of T cell responses to AZD1222 COVID-19 vaccine. About the research overall: The analysis combined second doses at about 4 or about 12 weeks. Findings and caveats of the study: Just a handful of AZD1222 recipients tested seropositive at baseline. After the peak T cell response, and only then, were repertoires sampled.

Trimming removed 4 bases at V and 8 bases at J, with 9 bases between. CDR1 and CDR2 (germline): SGDLS, YYNGEE. This CDR3 contains 12 residues. Notes on this clone: Its antigen is not identified.

TCRdb's copy holds only in-frame clones and misses some; the assay was immunoSEQ multiplex PCR. Found here are fewer than 100,000 clones, more than 80% of them singletons; the top ten hold about an eighth. The origin of this receptor is an adult in good health. The specimen was peripheral blood, collected on day 0 of AZD1222 vaccination. The chain carries TRBV9 and TRBJ1-4, with D hard to call. The CDR3 nucleotides read TGTGCCAGCAGCCGGGAGGGAGAAAAACTGTTTTTT. This encodes CASSREGEKLFF. The whole variable domain, remainder taken from reference TRBV9 and TRBJ1-4, is DSGVTQTPKHLITATGQRVTLRCSPRSGDLSVYWYQQSLDQGLQFLIQYYNGEERAKGNILERFSAQQFPDLHSELNLSSLELGDSALYFCASSREGEKLFFGSGTQLSVL.